These 3 T cell receptor beta chains originate from one sample sequenced in a study of HIV-infected patients and healthy controls. TCRdb reprocessed the 5' RACE reads via MiXCR and lists one record per CDR3 protein. The table has about 64,000 distinct CDR3 sequences, approximately 21% seen once. Sequenced material: CD4+ T cells from blood. All receptors derive from a human donor in good health.

The V and J genes are TRBV5-1 and TRBJ1-4, with unresolved D. There are 14 residues in the CDR3. Trimming cost V 2 bases and J 0 bases, with 5 bases left between them. CDR1 SGHRS and CDR2 YFSETQ come from the germline V gene. CDR3 protein: CASSFTATNEKLFF. CDR3 DNA: TGCGCCAGCAGCTTCACTGCAACTAATGAAAAACTGTTTTTT.

This clonotype was observed at least ten times. The chain combines TRBV29-1 with TRBJ2-3; no firm D call. Trimming left V 4 bases short and J 4 bases short, with 3 bases between. CDR1 and CDR2 (germline): SQVTM, ANQGSEA. The CDR3 extends over 10 amino acids. The CDR3 nucleotides are TGCAGCGTTGGAGCAGATACGCAGTATTTT. Translation: CSVGADTQYF.

This clonotype was seen a handful of times. The chain recombines TRBV7-9 with TRBJ2-3; D gene ambiguous. The CDR3 is 17 amino acids. Trimming cost V 5 bases and J 3 bases, with 21 bases left between them. Germline CDR1 reads SEHNR; CDR2 reads FQNEAQ (reference sequence). CDR3 sequence: CASSVRTGAKITDTQYF. The DNA of the CDR3 is TGTGCCAGCAGCGTAAGGACGGGCGCTAAGATAACAGATACGCAGTATTTT.